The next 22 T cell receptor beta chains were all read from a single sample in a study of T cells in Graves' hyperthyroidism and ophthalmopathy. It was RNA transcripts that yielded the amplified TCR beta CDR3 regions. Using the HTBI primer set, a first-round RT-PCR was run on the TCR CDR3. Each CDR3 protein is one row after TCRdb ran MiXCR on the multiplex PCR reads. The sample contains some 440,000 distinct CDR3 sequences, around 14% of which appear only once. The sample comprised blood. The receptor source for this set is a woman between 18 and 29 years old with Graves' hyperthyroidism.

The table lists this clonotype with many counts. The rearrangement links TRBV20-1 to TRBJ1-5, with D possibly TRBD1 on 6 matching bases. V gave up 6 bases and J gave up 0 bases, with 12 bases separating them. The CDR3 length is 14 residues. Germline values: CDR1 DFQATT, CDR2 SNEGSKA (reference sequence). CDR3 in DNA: TGCAGTGCGGATAGGACAGATAGCAATCAGCCCCAGCATTTT. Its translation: CSADRTDSNQPQHF.

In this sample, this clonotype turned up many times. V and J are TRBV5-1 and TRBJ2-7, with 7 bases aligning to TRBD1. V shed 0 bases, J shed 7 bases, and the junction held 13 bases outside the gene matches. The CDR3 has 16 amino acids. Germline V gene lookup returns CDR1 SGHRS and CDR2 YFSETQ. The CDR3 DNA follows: TGCGCCAGCAGCTTGGACAGGGGACCTGGAAGGGAGGAGCAGTACTTC. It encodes CASSLDRGPGREEQYF. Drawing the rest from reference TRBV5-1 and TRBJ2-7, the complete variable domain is KAGVTQTPRYLIKTRGQQVTLSCSPISGHRSVSWYQQTPGQGLQFLFEYFSETQRNKGNFPGRFSGRQFSNSRSEMNVSTLELGDSALYLCASSLDRGPGREEQYFGPGTRLTVT.

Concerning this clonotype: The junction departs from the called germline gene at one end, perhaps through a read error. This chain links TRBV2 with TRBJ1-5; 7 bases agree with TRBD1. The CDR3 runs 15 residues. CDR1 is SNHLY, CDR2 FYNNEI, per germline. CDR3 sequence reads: CASRRDSISSQPQHF. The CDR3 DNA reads TGTGCCAGCAGAAGGGACAGCATTAGCAGTCAGCCCCAGCATTTT.

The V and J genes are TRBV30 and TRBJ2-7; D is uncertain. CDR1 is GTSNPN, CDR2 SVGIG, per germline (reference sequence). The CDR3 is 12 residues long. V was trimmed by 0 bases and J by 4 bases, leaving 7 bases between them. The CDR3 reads CAWSVAPYEQYF. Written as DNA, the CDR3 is TGTGCCTGGAGTGTCGCCCCTTACGAGCAGTACTTC.

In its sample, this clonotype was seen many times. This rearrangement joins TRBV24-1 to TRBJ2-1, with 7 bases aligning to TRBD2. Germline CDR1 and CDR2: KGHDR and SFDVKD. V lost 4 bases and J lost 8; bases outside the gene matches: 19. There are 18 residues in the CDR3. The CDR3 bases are TGTGCCACCAGTGAGTCCCTCAGACGGCGGGAGCGGAGGGATGAGCAGTTCTTC. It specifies CATSESLRRRERRDEQFF.

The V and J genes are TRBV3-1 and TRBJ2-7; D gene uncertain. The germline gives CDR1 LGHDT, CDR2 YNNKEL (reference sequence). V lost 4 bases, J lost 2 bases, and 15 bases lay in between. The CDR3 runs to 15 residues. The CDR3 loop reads CASSPTATQPYEQYF. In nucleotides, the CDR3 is TGTGCCAGCAGCCCCACAGCGACTCAGCCCTACGAGCAGTACTTC.

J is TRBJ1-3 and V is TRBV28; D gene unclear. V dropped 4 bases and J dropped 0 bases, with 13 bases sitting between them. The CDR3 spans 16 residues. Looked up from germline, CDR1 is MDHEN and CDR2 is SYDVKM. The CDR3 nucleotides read TGTGCCAGCAGTTCTGCGGGCCGGGACTCTGGAAACACCATATATTTT. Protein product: CASSSAGRDSGNTIYF.

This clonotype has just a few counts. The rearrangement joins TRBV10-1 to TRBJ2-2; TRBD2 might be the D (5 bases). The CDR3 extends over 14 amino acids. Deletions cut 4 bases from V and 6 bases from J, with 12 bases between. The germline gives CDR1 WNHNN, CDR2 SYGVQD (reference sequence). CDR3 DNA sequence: TGCGCCAGCAGTGGCGACGGGATACCCGGGGAGCTGTTTTTT. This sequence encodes CASSGDGIPGELFF.

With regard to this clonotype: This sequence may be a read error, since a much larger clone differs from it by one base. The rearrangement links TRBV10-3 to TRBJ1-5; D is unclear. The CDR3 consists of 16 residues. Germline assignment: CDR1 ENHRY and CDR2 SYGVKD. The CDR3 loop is CVISESLGQADQPQHF. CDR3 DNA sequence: TGTGTCATCAGTGAGTCGCTTGGCCAAGCGGATCAGCCCCAGCATTTT.

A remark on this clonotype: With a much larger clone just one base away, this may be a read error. The CDR3 protein is CSARTSGGQTQYF. The CDR3 nucleotides read TGCAGCGCGCGGACTAGCGGGGGACAGACCCAGTACTTC. V gene TRBV20-1 combines with J gene TRBJ2-5; 13 bases fit TRBD2. The CDR3 contains 13 residues. Germline V lookup: CDR1 DFQATT, CDR2 SNEGSKA (reference sequence).

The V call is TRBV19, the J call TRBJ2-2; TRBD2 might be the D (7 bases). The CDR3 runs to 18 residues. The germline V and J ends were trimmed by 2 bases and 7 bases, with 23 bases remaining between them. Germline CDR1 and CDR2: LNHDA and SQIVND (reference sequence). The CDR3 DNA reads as TGTGCCAGTAGTATATTTAGGGGGGGCTCCGGAAGCCTCGGGGAGCTGTTTTTT. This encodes CASSIFRGGSGSLGELFF. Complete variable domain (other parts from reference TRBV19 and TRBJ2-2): DGGITQSPKYLFRKEGQNVTLSCEQNLNHDAMYWYRQDPGQGLRLIYYSQIVNDFQKGDIAEGYSVSREKKESFPLTVTSAQKNPTAFYLCASSIFRGGSGSLGELFFGEGSRLTVL.

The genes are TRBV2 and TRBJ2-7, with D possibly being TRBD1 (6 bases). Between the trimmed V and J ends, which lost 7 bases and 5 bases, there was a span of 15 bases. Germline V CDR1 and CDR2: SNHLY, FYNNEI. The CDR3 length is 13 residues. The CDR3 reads CASKGGPVHEQYF. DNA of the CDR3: TGTGCCAGCAAAGGGGGACCAGTACACGAGCAGTACTTC.

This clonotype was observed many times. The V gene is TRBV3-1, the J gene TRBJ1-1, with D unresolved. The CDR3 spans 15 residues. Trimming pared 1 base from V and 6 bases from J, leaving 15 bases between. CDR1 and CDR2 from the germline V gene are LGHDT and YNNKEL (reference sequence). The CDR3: CASSQGSSRASEAFF. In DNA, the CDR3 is TGTGCCAGCAGCCAAGGCTCCTCGAGGGCGTCTGAAGCTTTCTTT.

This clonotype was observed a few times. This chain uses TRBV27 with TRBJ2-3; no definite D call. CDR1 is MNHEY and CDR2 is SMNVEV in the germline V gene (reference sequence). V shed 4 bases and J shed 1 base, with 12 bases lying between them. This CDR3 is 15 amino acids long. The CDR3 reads CASSSPGVGTDTQYF. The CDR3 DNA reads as TGTGCCAGCAGTTCACCAGGCGTCGGCACAGATACGCAGTATTTT.

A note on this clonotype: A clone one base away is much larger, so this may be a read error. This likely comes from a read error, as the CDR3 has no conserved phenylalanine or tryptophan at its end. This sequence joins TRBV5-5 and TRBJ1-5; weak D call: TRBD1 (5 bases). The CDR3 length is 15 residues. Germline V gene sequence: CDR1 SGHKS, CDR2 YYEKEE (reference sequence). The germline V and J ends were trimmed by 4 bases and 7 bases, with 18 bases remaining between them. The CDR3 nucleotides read TGTGCCAGCAGCCAAGAACGGGGGGTAGGGCAGCCCCAGCATCTT. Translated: CASSQERGVGQPQHL.

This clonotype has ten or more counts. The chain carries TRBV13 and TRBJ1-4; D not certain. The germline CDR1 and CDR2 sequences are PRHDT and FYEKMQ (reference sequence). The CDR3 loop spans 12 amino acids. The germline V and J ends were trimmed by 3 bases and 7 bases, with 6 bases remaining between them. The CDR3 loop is CASSFFREKLFF. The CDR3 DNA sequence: TGTGCCAGCAGCTTTTTTCGTGAAAAACTGTTTTTT. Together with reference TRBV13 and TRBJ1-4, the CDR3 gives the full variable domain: AAGVIQSPRHLIKEKRETATLKCYPIPRHDTVYWYQQGPGQDPQFLISFYEKMQSDKGSIPDRFSAQQFSDYHSELNMSSLELGDSALYFCASSFFREKLFFGSGTQLSVL.

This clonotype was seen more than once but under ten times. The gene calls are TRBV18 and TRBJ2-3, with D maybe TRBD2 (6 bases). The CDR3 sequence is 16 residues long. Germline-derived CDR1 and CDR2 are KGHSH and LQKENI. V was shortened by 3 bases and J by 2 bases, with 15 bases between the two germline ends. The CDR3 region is CASSPRLVSVTDTQYF. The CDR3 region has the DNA TGTGCCAGCTCACCTCGACTAGTTTCAGTCACAGATACGCAGTATTTT.

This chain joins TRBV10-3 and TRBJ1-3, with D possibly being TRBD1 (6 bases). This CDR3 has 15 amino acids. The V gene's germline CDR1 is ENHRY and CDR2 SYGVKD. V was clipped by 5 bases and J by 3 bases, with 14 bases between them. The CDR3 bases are TGTGCCATCAGTAGGGGGGAGATTTATGGAAACACCATATATTTT. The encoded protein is CAISRGEIYGNTIYF.

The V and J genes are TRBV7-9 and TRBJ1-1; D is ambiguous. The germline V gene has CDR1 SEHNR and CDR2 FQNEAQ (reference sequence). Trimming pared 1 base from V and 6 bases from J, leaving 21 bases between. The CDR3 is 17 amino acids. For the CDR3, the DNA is TGTGCCAGCAGCTTAGTTCCAGGCTCCTATATGACCGCTGAAGCTTTCTTT. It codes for CASSLVPGSYMTAEAFF.

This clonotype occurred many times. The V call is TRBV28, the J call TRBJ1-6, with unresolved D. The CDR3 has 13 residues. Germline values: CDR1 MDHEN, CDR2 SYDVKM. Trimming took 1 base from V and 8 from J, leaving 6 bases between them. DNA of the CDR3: TGTGCCAGCAGTTTATATCTGGATTCACCCCTCCACTTT. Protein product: CASSLYLDSPLHF.

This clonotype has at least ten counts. The DNA for the CDR3 is TGTGCCAGCAGTTACCATAGCGGACAGGGGACGTCCTACGAGCAGTACTTC. Translating gives CASSYHSGQGTSYEQYF. The chain is built from TRBV6-2 or TRBV6-3 and TRBJ2-7; 9 bases are shared with TRBD1. CDR1 is MNHEY, CDR2 SVGEGT, per germline. The CDR3 totals 17 residues. With V trimmed by 2 bases and J by 1 base, 9 bases remained unmatched.

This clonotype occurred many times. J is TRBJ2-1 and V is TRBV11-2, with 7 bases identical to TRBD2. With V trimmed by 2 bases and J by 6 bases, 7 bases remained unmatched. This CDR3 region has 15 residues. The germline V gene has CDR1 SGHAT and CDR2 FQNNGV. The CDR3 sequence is CASSLSGGSGNEQFF. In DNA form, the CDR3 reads TGTGCCAGCAGCTTATCCGGCGGGAGTGGCAATGAGCAGTTCTTC.